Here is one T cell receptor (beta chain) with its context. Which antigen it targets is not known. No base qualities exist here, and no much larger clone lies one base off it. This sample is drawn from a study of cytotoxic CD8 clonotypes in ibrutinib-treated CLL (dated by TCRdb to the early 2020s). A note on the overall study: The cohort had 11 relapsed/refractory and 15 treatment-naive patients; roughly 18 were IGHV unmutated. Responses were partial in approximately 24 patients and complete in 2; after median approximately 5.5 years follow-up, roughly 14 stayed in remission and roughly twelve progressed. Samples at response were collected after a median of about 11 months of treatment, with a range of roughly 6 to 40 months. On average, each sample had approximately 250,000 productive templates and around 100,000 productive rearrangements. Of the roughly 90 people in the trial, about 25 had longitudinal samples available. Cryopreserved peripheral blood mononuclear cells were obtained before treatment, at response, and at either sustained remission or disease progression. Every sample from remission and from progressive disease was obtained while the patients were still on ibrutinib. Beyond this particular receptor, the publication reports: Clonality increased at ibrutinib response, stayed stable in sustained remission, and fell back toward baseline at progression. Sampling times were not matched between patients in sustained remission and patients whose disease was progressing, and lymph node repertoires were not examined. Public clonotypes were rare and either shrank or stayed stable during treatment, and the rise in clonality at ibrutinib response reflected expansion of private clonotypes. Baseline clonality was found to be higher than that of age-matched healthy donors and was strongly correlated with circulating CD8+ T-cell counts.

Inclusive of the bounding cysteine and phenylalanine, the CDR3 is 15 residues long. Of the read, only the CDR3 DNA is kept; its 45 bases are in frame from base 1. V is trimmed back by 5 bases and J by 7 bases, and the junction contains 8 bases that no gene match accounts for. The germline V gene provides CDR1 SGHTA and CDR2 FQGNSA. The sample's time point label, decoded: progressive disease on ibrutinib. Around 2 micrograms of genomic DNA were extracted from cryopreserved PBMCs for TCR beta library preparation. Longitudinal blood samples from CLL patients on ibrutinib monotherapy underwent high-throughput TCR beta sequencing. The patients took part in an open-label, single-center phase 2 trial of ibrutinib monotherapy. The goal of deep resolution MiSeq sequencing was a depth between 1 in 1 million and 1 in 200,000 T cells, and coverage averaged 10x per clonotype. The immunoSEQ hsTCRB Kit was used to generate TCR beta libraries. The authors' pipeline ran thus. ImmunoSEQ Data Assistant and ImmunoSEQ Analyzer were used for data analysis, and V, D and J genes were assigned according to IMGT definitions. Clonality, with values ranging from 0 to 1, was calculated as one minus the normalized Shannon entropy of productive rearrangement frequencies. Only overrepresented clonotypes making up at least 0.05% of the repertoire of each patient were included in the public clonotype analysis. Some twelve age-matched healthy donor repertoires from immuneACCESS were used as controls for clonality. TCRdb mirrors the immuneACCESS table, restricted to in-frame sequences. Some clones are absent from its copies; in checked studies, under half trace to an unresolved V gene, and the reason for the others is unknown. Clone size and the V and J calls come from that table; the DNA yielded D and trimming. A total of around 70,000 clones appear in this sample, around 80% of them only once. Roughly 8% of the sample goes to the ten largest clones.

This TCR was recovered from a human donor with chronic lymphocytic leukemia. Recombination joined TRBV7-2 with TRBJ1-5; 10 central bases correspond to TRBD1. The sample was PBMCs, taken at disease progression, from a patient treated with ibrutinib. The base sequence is TGTGCCAGCAGCCCGGACAGGGGGGCTAGCCAGCCCCAGCATTTT. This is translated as CASSPDRGASQPQHF.